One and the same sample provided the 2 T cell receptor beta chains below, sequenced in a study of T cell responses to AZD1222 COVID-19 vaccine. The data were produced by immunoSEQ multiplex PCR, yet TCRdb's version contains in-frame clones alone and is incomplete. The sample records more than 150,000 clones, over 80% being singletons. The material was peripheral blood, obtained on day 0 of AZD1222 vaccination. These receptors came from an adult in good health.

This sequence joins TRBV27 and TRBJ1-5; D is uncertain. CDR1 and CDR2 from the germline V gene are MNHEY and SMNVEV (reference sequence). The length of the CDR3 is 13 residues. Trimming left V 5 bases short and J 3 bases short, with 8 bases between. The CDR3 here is CASSRTVNQPQHF. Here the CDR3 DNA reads TGTGCCAGCAGTCGGACGGTCAATCAGCCCCAGCATTTT.

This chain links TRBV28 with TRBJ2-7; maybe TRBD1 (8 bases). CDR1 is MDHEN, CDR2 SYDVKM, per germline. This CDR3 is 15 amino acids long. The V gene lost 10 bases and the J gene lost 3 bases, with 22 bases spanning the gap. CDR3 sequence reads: CATETPNRGGYEQYF. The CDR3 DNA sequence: TGTGCCACCGAAACCCCTAACAGGGGGGGCTACGAGCAGTACTTC.